The clone carrying this TCR beta chain appeared a few times. Antigen specificity is unknown. The data belong to a study of T cell responses to AZD1222 COVID-19 vaccine. Findings and caveats of the study: The reported proportion of spike-specific TCRs targeting unmutated variant regions was nearly half. The span of vaccine-associated CD4 TCRs extended across spike, with dominance at 160-218 and 743-854. The study identified only five to seven AZD1222 recipients as seropositive at baseline.

TCRdb's copy holds only in-frame clones and misses some; the assay was immunoSEQ multiplex PCR. The data hold more than 75,000 clones, with 83% observed a single time. CDR1 and CDR2 from the germline V gene are LNHDA and SQIVND (reference sequence). The CDR3 consists of 14 residues. V shed 6 bases, J shed 2 bases, and the junction held 5 bases outside the gene matches. The gene calls are TRBV19 and TRBJ1-1, with 8 bases fitting TRBD1. The sequencing used peripheral blood, collected 28 days after the second AZD1222 dose. The sequence came from an adult who received the AZD1222 COVID-19 vaccine. The chain's CDR3 is CASRTGQDNTEAFF. The CDR3 bases are TGTGCCAGTAGAACGGGACAGGACAACACTGAAGCTTTCTTT.